This entry describes one TCR beta chain. Antigen: not known. The investigators sampled blood at baseline, at cycle 4 day 1, and at cycle 7 day 1. Generated by immunoSEQ multiplex PCR, the TCRdb table keeps only in-frame clones and is missing some. The sample includes around 44,000 clones, more than 75% of them seen just once. The data originate from a study of OX40 agonist ivuxolimab in advanced cancers. The overall study: Of mixed ages from 23 to 79 and averaging approximately 60 years, the group was over 80% male. Three patients showed partial responses: one hepatocellular carcinoma and two cutaneous melanoma cases.

Findings and limits, study-wide: On average, CD8+ T cells showed a greater number of expanded clones than CD4+.

Trimming pared 1 base from V and 4 bases from J, leaving 13 bases between. The CDR3 loop spans 15 amino acids. The germline gives CDR1 SGHAT, CDR2 FQNNGV. This chain joins TRBV11-2 and TRBJ1-1, with D possibly TRBD1 on 5 matching bases. The receptor comes from an adult with an advanced solid tumor such as melanoma, head and neck, liver or kidney cancer. This material consisted of CD4+ or CD8+ T cells sorted from blood, taken in a trial of the OX40 agonist ivuxolimab. As DNA, the CDR3 is TGTGCCAGCAGCTTAGTGCGGGGGGGAGGCACTGAAGCTTTCTTT. It encodes CASSLVRGGGTEAFF.